This T cell receptor (beta chain) was sequenced for a study of response to subunit inactivated influenza vaccine. The V gene end was trimmed by 4 bases and the J gene end by 1 base; junction bases not matched to a gene: 3. The germline CDR1 and CDR2 sequences are KGHDR and SFDVKD. The CDR3 is 15 residues long. TCRdb reprocessed the RT-PCR reads with MiXCR, giving one entry per CDR3 protein. The table includes about 570,000 distinct CDR3 sequences, approximately 11% detected once. This clonotype was recorded at least ten times. The sample was also reused in another study, on T cells expressing NK-cell markers. In that study: TCR beta libraries carry UMIs added by 5'RACE template switching.

The chain has TRBV24-1 and TRBJ2-3; 8 bases are shared with TRBD2. The origin of this receptor is a man aged 50 to 60 who received an inactivated influenza vaccine. Sequencing used PBMCs from blood, obtained on the day of vaccination. CDR3 sequence: CATSEVTSGTDTQYF. The CDR3 DNA reads as TGTGCCACCAGTGAGGTGACTAGCGGCACAGATACGCAGTATTTT.